The 26 T cell receptor beta chains in this list originate from one sample, sequenced in a study of blood T cell repertoires in COVID-19. Generated by immunoSEQ multiplex PCR, the TCRdb table keeps only in-frame clones and is missing some. The sample yields about 85,000 clones, 90% seen once. The sample consisted of peripheral blood. All receptors come from a woman older than 75 with active or convalescent COVID-19.

The gene calls are TRBV29-1 and TRBJ2-1; TRBD2 is a possible D gene (5 bases). Germline values: CDR1 SQVTM, CDR2 ANQGSEA. V was clipped by 6 bases and J by 5 bases, with 11 bases between them. The CDR3 consists of 12 residues. The CDR3 is CSVASLHNEQFF. The CDR3 DNA follows: TGCAGCGTAGCTAGCCTCCACAATGAGCAGTTCTTC.

The chain joins TRBV24-1 to TRBJ2-7; TRBD2 matches 13 bases. Per the germline V gene, CDR1 is KGHDR and CDR2 is SFDVKD. This CDR3 comprises 17 residues. The V and J ends lost 8 bases and 2 bases, in that order; junction bases with no gene match: 11. CDR3 DNA: TGTGCCACCACCCGGACTAGCGGGAGTCTCCATGCCTACGAGCAGTACTTC. This codes for CATTRTSGSLHAYEQYF.

The V call is TRBV5-4, the J call TRBJ1-2; 8 bases are a match to TRBD1. This CDR3 comprises 13 residues. Germline loops: CDR1 SGHNT, CDR2 YYREEE (reference sequence). With V trimmed by 5 bases and J by 3 bases, 3 bases remained unmatched. CDR3 nucleotide sequence: TGTGCCAGCAGGGTACAGGGGGACTATGGCTACACCTTC. It yields the protein CASRVQGDYGYTF.

This CDR3 is CATSRDMTSGRWDNEQFF. The CDR3 DNA is TGTGCCACCAGCAGAGATATGACTAGCGGGAGGTGGGACAATGAGCAGTTCTTC. The chain employs TRBV15 and TRBJ2-1; 13 bases agree with TRBD2. Germline CDR1 reads LNHNV; CDR2 reads YYDKDF (reference sequence). V trimming: 0 bases; J trimming: 5 bases; junction bases outside the gene matches: 7. The CDR3 sequence is 18 residues long.

J is TRBJ2-2 and V is TRBV9; 8 bases are a match to TRBD2. Trimming at V came to 3 bases and at J to 7 bases, leaving 8 bases not matched to a gene. Germline V gene data show CDR1 as SGDLS and CDR2 as YYNGEE. The CDR3 extends over 15 amino acids. CDR3 sequence (DNA): TGTGCCAGCAGCGCCGGGACTAGTGGGATCGGGGAGCTGTTTTTT. Protein: CASSAGTSGIGELFF.

The chain couples TRBV30 to TRBJ2-3; possibly TRBD2 for D (5 bases). The CDR3 contains 13 residues. Trimming shortened V by 0 bases and J by 8 bases, and 12 bases separated the two germline ends. CDR1 is GTSNPN and CDR2 is SVGIG in the germline V gene (reference sequence). The CDR3 DNA reads TGTGCCTGGAGTGTAGGAGGAACGGGTACGCAGTATTTT. This gives the protein CAWSVGGTGTQYF.

This clone was counted only a few times. The chain recombines TRBV19 with TRBJ1-5; maybe TRBD1 (5 bases). Trimming removed 10 bases at V and 2 bases at J, with 9 bases between. This CDR3 has 12 amino acids. The germline CDR1 and CDR2 sequences are LNHDA and SQIVND (reference sequence). As DNA, the CDR3 is TGTGCCACCCAGGGTCGCAATCAGCCCCAGCATTTT. It specifies CATQGRNQPQHF.

The rearrangement uses TRBV6-1 and TRBJ2-1; maybe TRBD1 (5 bases). The germline gives CDR1 MNHNS, CDR2 SASEGT. This CDR3 has 13 residues. V lost 3 bases and J 6 bases, leaving 9 bases between the germline ends. CDR3 nucleotides: TGTGCCAGCAGTGACCTTGACAGCAATGAGCAGTTCTTC. Residues: CASSDLDSNEQFF.

The chain uses TRBV28 and TRBJ1-4; D call uncertain. V gave up 3 bases and J gave up 0 bases, with 5 bases separating them. The V gene's germline CDR1 is MDHEN and CDR2 SYDVKM. This CDR3 region has 14 residues. The CDR3, as DNA: TGTGCCAGCAGTTTGACACCAACTAATGAAAAACTGTTTTTT. Its translation is CASSLTPTNEKLFF.

CDR3 loop: CASSEAAEPTEAFF. The CDR3 DNA reads TGTGCCAGCAGTGAAGCGGCAGAACCCACTGAAGCTTTCTTT. The rearrangement uses TRBV6-1 and TRBJ1-1; D not certain. The CDR3 runs to 14 residues. Germline loops: CDR1 MNHNS, CDR2 SASEGT. V was shortened by 0 bases and J by 4 bases, with 9 bases between the two germline ends.

This rearrangement joins TRBV5-8 to TRBJ1-5; no reliable D call. Trimming pared 3 bases from V and 3 bases from J, leaving 10 bases between. Germline V CDR1 and CDR2: SGHTS, YDEGEE. This CDR3 spans 14 amino acids. The CDR3 DNA sequence: TGTGCCAGCAGCTCGCGGTTAAACAATCAGCCCCAGCATTTT. It codes for CASSSRLNNQPQHF.

By frequency in the sample, this clone is medium-sized. V is TRBV7-9 and J is TRBJ1-3; D ambiguous. The germline CDR1 and CDR2 sequences are SEHNR and FQNEAQ (reference sequence). The CDR3 is 15 amino acids. The germline V and J ends were trimmed by 3 bases and 0 bases, with 9 bases remaining between them. CDR3 loop: CASSFGQGSGNTIYF. DNA for the CDR3: TGTGCCAGCAGCTTTGGGCAAGGCTCTGGAAACACCATATATTTT.

V and J are TRBV29-1 and TRBJ2-5; TRBD1 agrees at 10 bases. CDR1 is SQVTM and CDR2 is ANQGSEA in the germline V gene. The CDR3 length is 14 residues. V dropped 3 bases and J dropped 5; count of bases not matched to a gene: 6. In DNA, the CDR3 is TGCAGCGTTGAGGACAGGGGGGACCGGGAGACCCAGTACTTC. The encoded protein is CSVEDRGDRETQYF.

This chain uses TRBV9 with TRBJ1-1, with D tentatively TRBD1 (5 bases). The CDR3 is made up of 13 amino acids. V gave up 0 bases and J gave up 4 bases, with 7 bases separating them. Germline CDR1 is SGDLS and CDR2 is YYNGEE. The CDR3, as DNA: TGTGCCAGCAGCGTAGGGCAGGGCACTGAAGCTTTCTTT. Translated, it gives CASSVGQGTEAFF.

V usage is TRBV7-2 and J usage is TRBJ2-1; possible D gene TRBD2, 5 bases. The CDR3 extends over 13 amino acids. Germline CDR1 SGHTA, CDR2 FQGNSA. V was pared by 5 bases and J by 9 bases, with 14 bases between. The CDR3 loop is CASSPPSIGEQFF. CDR3 DNA: TGTGCCAGCAGCCCCCCTAGCATCGGTGAGCAGTTCTTC.

The chain is built from TRBV29-1 and TRBJ1-1; 7 bases align to TRBD1. Losses at the gene ends were 7 bases for V and 1 base for J; bases not matched to a gene: 6. CDR1 and CDR2 from the germline V gene are SQVTM and ANQGSEA. There are 13 residues in the CDR3. CDR3 coding DNA: TGCAGCGCGACAGGGCTAGCGAACACTGAAGCTTTCTTT. This sequence encodes CSATGLANTEAFF.

The chain has TRBV5-1 and TRBJ1-3, with D unclear. Trimming pared 4 bases from V and 4 bases from J, leaving 6 bases between. The germline gives CDR1 SGHRS, CDR2 YFSETQ. CDR3 size: 12 residues. CDR3 residues: CASSSEGNTIYF. The DNA of the CDR3 is TGCGCCAGCAGCAGCGAAGGAAACACCATATATTTT.

This chain joins TRBV5-1 and TRBJ1-3, with TRBD1 matching over 7 bases. With V trimmed by 6 bases and J by 2 bases, 5 bases remained unmatched. Germline V gene sequence: CDR1 SGHRS, CDR2 YFSETQ. The CDR3 consists of 14 residues. The CDR3 region is CASTAGTAGNTIYF. Written as DNA, the CDR3 is TGCGCCAGCACTGCGGGGACAGCTGGAAACACCATATATTTT.

The chain joins TRBV7-2 to TRBJ2-5, with TRBD2 matching 11 bases. The CDR3 consists of 16 residues. The V segment lost 5 bases and the J segment 5 bases; nucleotides outside the gene matches: 10. Germline V gene data show CDR1 as SGHTA and CDR2 as FQGNSA. The DNA of the CDR3 is TGTGCCAGCAGCCTGTTAGCGGGAGGGCCGGAGGAGACCCAGTACTTC. Amino acids: CASSLLAGGPEETQYF.

The chain carries TRBV19 and TRBJ1-5; D is ambiguous. Germline lookup yields CDR1 LNHDA and CDR2 SQIVND (reference sequence). Trimming took off 7 bases at V and 0 bases at J, with 13 bases between the two ends. The CDR3 consists of 15 residues. The CDR3 DNA sequence: TGTGCCAGTAAAGCCGACACCTTTAGCAATCAGCCCCAGCATTTT. Translated, it gives CASKADTFSNQPQHF.

V usage is TRBV6-1 and J usage is TRBJ2-7; D ambiguous. This CDR3 contains 13 residues. Deletions cut 0 bases from V and 7 bases from J, with 10 bases between. Germline assignment: CDR1 MNHNS and CDR2 SASEGT. The CDR3 bases are TGTGCCAGCAGTGAAGCAAGTATGCGAGAGCAGTACTTC. Its translation is CASSEASMREQYF.

The chain couples TRBV5-5 to TRBJ2-7; the D gene is possibly TRBD1 (6 bases). CDR3 length equals 14 residues. Germline V lookup: CDR1 SGHKS, CDR2 YYEKEE (reference sequence). V was trimmed by 4 bases and J by 3 bases, leaving 14 bases between them. The DNA for the CDR3 is TGTGCCAGCAGCATGGACAGTCGAAGCTACGAGCAGTACTTC. This encodes CASSMDSRSYEQYF.

The J gene is TRBJ1-1, the V gene TRBV9, with 8 bases identical to TRBD1. Looked up from germline, CDR1 is SGDLS and CDR2 is YYNGEE. CDR3 length: 15 residues. V lost 3 bases to trimming and J lost 5 bases; unmatched junction nucleotides: 9. CDR3 DNA: TGTGCCAGCAGCGCGAGCCAGGGGGCTTTAACTGAAGCTTTCTTT. Protein product: CASSASQGALTEAFF.

The chain has TRBV7-8 and TRBJ1-6; the D is unclear. V was clipped by 3 bases and J by 5 bases, with 17 bases between them. Germline V gene data show CDR1 as SGHVS and CDR2 as FQNEAQ. CDR3 size: 17 residues. The CDR3 protein is CASSFSRLGLNNSPLHF. CDR3 coding DNA: TGTGCCAGCAGCTTTTCCAGACTCGGCCTTAATAATTCACCCCTCCACTTT.

The chain is built from TRBV5-6 and TRBJ2-5; 8 nucleotides agree with TRBD2. Germline V gene sequence: CDR1 SGHDT, CDR2 YYEEEE. V trimming: 0 bases; J trimming: 5 bases; junction bases outside the gene matches: 6. The CDR3 has 15 amino acids. In DNA, the CDR3 is TGTGCCAGCAGCTTGGTTTCGGGGGGGCGGGAGACCCAGTACTTC. It translates to CASSLVSGGRETQYF.

V is TRBV28 and J is TRBJ2-5; 8 positions match TRBD2. Germline CDR1 MDHEN, CDR2 SYDVKM. The ends lost 6 bases at V and 9 bases at J; junction bases unmatched: 15. The CDR3 is 15 amino acids. The CDR3 loop is CASSSGRGRHMAQYF. CDR3 DNA: TGTGCCAGCAGCTCCGGGAGGGGCAGGCACATGGCCCAGTACTTC.